In its sample, the clone carrying this TCR beta chain was seen a few times. The antigen is unknown. The sample originates from a study of early T cells in non-severe SARS-CoV-2 infection. Trimming cost V 6 bases and J 9 bases; bases outside gene matches: 14. The CDR3 runs to 17 residues. Germline V gene lookup returns CDR1 WNHNN and CDR2 SYGVQD (reference sequence). Individual cDNA molecules received unique molecular identifiers. TCRdb redid the calling of the 5' RACE reads with MiXCR, one entry per CDR3 protein. The sample has roughly 93,000 distinct CDR3 sequences, roughly 15% seen once; the top ten hold 0.58%. Findings and limits, study-wide: Reliance on VDJdb matching favored anti-spike CD8 responses; private and CD4 specificities were missed.

The clonotype was recovered from an adult who was a healthcare worker with PCR-confirmed SARS-CoV-2 infection or an uninfected control (not recorded which). The specimen sequenced was whole blood. This chain uses TRBV10-1 with TRBJ2-1, with 13 bases identical to TRBD2. The CDR3 sequence: CASSATSGGASPSEQFF. The CDR3 bases are TGCGCCAGCAGCGCAACTAGCGGGGGGGCCTCCCCGAGTGAGCAGTTCTTC.